The clone carrying this T cell receptor (beta chain) was seen only a few times. Its antigen is currently unknown. The data were obtained in a study of blood T cells in healthy people across ages. A J-beta primer mix and a sample-barcoded 5' primer were used in a second PCR of roughly 6 to 12 cycles. There were at least 2.5 million CDR3-containing paired-end reads obtained from each sample. Each CDR3 protein gets one entry after TCRdb re-called the 5' RACE reads with MiXCR. The data hold approximately 730,000 distinct CDR3 sequences, with roughly 45% observed a single time. Study-wide results and limits: Per million T cells, TCR beta diversity dropped roughly linearly as age increased.

CDR3 length: 15 amino acids. CDR1 and CDR2 from the germline V gene are LGHDT and YNNKEL (reference sequence). V lost 6 bases and J lost 0; bases outside the gene matches: 7. PBMCs were isolated at a quantity of at least 6 million per sample. Extraction yielded at least 5 micrograms of total RNA per sample. This sequence was found in a woman aged 60-70 years in good health. The sample comprised blood. V gene TRBV3-1 combines with J gene TRBJ2-7, with 8 bases matching TRBD2. The CDR3 DNA reads as TGTGCCAGCAGTACCGGCGGGAGGACCTCCTACGAGCAGTACTTC. This translates into CASSTGGRTSYEQYF.